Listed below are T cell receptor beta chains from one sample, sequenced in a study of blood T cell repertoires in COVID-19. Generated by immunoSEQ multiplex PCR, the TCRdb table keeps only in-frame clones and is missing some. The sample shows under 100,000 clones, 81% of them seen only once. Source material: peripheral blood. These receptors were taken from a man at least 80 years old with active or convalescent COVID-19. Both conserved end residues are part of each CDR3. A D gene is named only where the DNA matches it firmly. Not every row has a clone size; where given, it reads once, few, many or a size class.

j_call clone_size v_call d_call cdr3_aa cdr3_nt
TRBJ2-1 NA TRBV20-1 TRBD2 CSASSPWRGGYNEQFF TGCAGTGCTAGTTCTCCCTGGCGGGGGGGCTACAATGAGCAGTTCTTC
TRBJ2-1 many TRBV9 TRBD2 CASSVDASGGAVNEQFF TGTGCCAGCAGCGTAGACGCTAGCGGGGGGGCGGTGAATGAGCAGTTCTTC
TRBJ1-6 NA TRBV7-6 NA CASSQRPGNNSPLHF TGTGCCAGCAGTCAAAGGCCAGGAAATAATTCACCCCTCCACTTT
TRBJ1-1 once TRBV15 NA CATSRESGITEAFF TGTGCCACCAGCAGAGAATCGGGAATCACTGAAGCTTTCTTT
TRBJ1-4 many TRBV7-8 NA CASSLAVGLKEKLFF TGTGCCAGCAGCTTAGCGGTCGGGTTAAAAGAAAAACTGTTTTTT
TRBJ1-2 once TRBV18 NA CASSPRGLTDLYTF TGTGCCAGCTCACCCCGGGGTTTAACGGATCTCTACACCTTC
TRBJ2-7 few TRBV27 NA CASSLIPPGYEQYF TGTGCCAGCAGTTTAATCCCCCCAGGCTACGAGCAGTACTTC
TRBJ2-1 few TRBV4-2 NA CASSHFRAGRNEQFF TGTGCCAGCAGCCACTTTAGGGCAGGGAGGAATGAGCAGTTCTTC
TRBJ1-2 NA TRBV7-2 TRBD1 CASRSTGGRNYGYTF TGTGCCAGCAGGTCGACAGGGGGCCGAAACTATGGCTACACCTTC
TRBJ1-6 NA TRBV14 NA CASSQVISGSPLHF TGTGCCAGCAGCCAAGTAATCAGCGGGTCACCCCTCCACTTT
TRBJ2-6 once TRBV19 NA CASSIPGFGSGANVLTF TGTGCCAGTAGTATCCCAGGGTTTGGCTCTGGGGCCAACGTCCTGACTTTC
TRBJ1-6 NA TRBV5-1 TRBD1 CASSPGTGGISYNSPLHF TGCGCCAGCAGCCCGGGGACAGGAGGAATCTCCTATAATTCACCCCTCCACTTT
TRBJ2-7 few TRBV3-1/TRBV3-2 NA CAAGSSYEQYF TGTGCCGCCGGGAGCTCCTACGAGCAGTACTTC
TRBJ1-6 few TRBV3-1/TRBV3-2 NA CASSPDKWNSPLHF TGTGCCAGCAGCCCCGACAAATGGAATTCACCCCTCCACTTT
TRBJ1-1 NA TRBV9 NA CASSRGRDTEAFF TGTGCCAGCAGCCGCGGCCGGGACACTGAAGCTTTCTTT
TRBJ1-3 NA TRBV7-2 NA CASSQIPQGSGNTIYF TGTGCCAGCAGCCAGATTCCCCAGGGATCTGGAAACACCATATATTTT
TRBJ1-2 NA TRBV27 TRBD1 CASSLFWRGDRVNYGYTF TGTGCCAGCAGTTTATTTTGGCGAGGAGACAGGGTGAACTATGGCTACACCTTC
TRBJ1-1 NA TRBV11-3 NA CASSPRVNTEAFF TGTGCCAGCAGCCCGCGGGTGAACACTGAAGCTTTCTTT
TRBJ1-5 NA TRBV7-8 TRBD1 CASSGGTGDDQPQHF TGTGCCAGCAGCGGTGGGACAGGGGACGATCAGCCCCAGCATTTT
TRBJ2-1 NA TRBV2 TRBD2 CASRWGTSGGHNEQFF TGTGCCAGCAGGTGGGGTACTAGCGGGGGCCACAATGAGCAGTTCTTC
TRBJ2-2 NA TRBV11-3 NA CASSLFGDTGELFF TGTGCCAGCAGCTTATTCGGTGACACCGGGGAGCTGTTTTTT
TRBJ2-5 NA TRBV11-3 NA CASSTTLDQETQYF TGTGCCAGCAGCACCACTTTAGACCAAGAGACCCAGTACTTC
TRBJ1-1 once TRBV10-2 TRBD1 CASSKDRVRGTNTEAFF TGCGCCAGCAGTAAAGACAGGGTCCGGGGAACGAACACTGAAGCTTTCTTT
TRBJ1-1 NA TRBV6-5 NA CASSSPWWGEHTEAFF TGTGCCAGCAGTTCTCCTTGGTGGGGGGAGCACACTGAAGCTTTCTTT
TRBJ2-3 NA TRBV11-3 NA CASSASRDGGMDTQYF TGTGCCAGCAGCGCAAGCCGGGACGGGGGAATGGATACGCAGTATTTT
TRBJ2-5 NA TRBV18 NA CASSPRQGETQYF TGTGCCAGCTCACCTCGGCAGGGAGAGACCCAGTACTTC
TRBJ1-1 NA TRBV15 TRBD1 CATSRAGTGGFGTEAFF TGTGCCACCAGCAGAGCCGGGACAGGGGGCTTCGGCACTGAAGCTTTCTTT
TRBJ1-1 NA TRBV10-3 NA CAISEEGVIYGVNTEAFF TGTGCCATCAGTGAGGAGGGTGTGATATACGGGGTGAACACTGAAGCTTTCTTT
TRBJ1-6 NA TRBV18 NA CASSPRVPGQGNSPLHF TGTGCCAGCTCACCAAGGGTTCCAGGGCAAGGGAATTCACCCCTCCACTTT
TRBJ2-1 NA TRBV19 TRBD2 CASSVSGGARGEQFF TGTGCCAGTAGTGTAAGCGGGGGGGCCCGGGGTGAGCAGTTCTTC
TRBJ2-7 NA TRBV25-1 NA CASSHRDWIGNEQYF TGTGCCAGCAGCCACCGGGACTGGATAGGGAACGAGCAGTACTTC
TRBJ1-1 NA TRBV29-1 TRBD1 CSVVLQGARGTEAFF TGCAGCGTTGTTCTGCAGGGGGCACGAGGCACTGAAGCTTTCTTT
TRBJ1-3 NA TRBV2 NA CASTARRSSGNTIYF TGTGCCAGCACTGCCAGAAGGAGCTCTGGAAACACCATATATTTT
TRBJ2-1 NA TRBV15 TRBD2 CATSRWPAGGPRTYNEQFF TGTGCCACCAGCAGATGGCCAGCGGGGGGGCCGAGGACCTACAATGAGCAGTTCTTC
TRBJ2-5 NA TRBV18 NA CASSPFSQKGETQYF TGTGCCAGCTCACCGTTCAGTCAAAAGGGGGAGACCCAGTACTTC
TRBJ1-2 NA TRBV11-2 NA CASSLDPINREGYGYTF TGTGCCAGCAGCTTAGATCCCATTAACAGGGAGGGCTATGGCTACACCTTC
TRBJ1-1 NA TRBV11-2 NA CASSFWEGDTEAFF TGTGCCAGCAGCTTCTGGGAGGGGGACACTGAAGCTTTCTTT